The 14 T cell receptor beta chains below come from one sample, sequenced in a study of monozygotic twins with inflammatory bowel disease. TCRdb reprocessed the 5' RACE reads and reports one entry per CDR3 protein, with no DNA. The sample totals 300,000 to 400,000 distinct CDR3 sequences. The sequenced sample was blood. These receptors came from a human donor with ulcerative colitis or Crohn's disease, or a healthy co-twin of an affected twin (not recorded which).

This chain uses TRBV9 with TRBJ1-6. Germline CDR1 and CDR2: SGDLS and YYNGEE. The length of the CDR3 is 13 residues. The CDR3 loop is CASSVGANLPLHF.

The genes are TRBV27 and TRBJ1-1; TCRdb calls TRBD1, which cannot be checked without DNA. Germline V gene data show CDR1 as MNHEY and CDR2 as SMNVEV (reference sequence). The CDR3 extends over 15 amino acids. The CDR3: CASSLSSPPGTEAFF.

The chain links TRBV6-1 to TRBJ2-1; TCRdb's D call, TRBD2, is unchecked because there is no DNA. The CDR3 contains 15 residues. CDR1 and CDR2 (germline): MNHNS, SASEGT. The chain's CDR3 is CASTGSGGRYNEQFF.

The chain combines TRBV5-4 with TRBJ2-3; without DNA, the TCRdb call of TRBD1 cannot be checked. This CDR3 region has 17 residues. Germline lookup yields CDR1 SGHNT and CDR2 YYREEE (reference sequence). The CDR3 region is CASSTARTGASTDTQYF.

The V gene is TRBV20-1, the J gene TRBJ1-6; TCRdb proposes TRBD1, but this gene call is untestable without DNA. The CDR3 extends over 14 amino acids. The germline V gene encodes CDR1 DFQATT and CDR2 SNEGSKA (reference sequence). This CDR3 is CSTSGGTGLTPLHF.

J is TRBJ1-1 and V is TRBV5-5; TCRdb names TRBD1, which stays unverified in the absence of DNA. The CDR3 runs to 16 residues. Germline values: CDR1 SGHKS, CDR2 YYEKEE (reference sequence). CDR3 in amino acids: CASTRDRPRENTEAFF.

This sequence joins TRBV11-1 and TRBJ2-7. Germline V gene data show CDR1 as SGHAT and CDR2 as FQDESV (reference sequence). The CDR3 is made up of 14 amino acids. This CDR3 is CASSLLQGPYGQYF.

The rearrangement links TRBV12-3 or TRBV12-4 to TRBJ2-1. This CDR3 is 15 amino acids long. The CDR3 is CASSLKSGVYNEQFF.

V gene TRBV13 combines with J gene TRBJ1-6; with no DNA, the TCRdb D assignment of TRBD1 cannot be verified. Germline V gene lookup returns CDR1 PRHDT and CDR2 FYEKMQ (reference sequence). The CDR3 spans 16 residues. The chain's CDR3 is CASSILDRGLRSPLHF.

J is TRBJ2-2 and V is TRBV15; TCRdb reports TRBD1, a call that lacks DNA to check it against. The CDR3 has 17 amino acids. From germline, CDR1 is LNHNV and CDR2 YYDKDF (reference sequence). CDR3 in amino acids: CATSKDKGDNANGELFF.

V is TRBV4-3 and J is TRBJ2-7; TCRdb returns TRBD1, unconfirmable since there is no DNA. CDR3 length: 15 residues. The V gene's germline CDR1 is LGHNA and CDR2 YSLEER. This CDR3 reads CASSQDPGVGYEQYF.

CDR3 amino acids: CSGITGDTKINYGYTF. This sequence joins TRBV20-1 and TRBJ1-2; TCRdb lists TRBD1, though no DNA is available to test this call. Germline V lookup: CDR1 DFQATT, CDR2 SNEGSKA (reference sequence). The CDR3 length is 16 residues.

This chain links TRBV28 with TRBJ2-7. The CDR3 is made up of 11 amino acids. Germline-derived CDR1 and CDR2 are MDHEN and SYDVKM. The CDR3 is CASTLNYEQYF.

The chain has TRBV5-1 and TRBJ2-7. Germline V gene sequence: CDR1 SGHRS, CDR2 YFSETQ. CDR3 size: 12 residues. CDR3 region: CASHGSSYEQYF.